The following is a T cell receptor (beta chain) sequence with its context. Its antigen is not identified. These oral cavity squamous cell carcinomas were HPV-negative and locally advanced. Blood cells were analyzed directly, without culture or expansion. These data come from a study of neoadjuvant anti-PD-1 for oral cavity cancer. Whole-study context: Non-progressing patients received a fourth nivolumab dose near day 43, then surgery on days 50-56.

The V gene lost 3 bases and the J gene lost 11 bases, with 11 bases spanning the gap. The CDR3 runs to 12 residues. The germline gives CDR1 SGHNT, CDR2 YYREEE (reference sequence). The protocol was immunoSEQ multiplex PCR, while the TCRdb copy is restricted to in-frame clones and leaves out a portion. The data contain approximately 72,000 clones, about four fifths of them singletons. Regarding the study as a whole: Post-nivolumab, blood T cell clonality was significantly elevated in non-responders.

Here the sequenced sample was PBMCs, taken before nivolumab (anti-PD-1) treatment. The source is a person between 40 and 79 years old with oral cavity squamous cell carcinoma. The gene calls are TRBV5-4 and TRBJ1-4; D gene ambiguous. CDR3 loop: CASSSRERKLFF. CDR3 nucleotides: TGTGCCAGCAGCTCCCGGGAGAGGAAACTGTTTTTT.